The 2 T cell receptor beta chains listed next were all sequenced from one sample in a study of OX40 agonist ivuxolimab in advanced cancers. This table comes from immunoSEQ multiplex PCR, and its TCRdb copy is limited to in-frame clones, with some not included. The sample contains about 78,000 clones, 87% of which appear only once. The sequencing used CD4+ or CD8+ T cells sorted from blood, collected in a trial of the OX40 agonist ivuxolimab. These receptors came from an adult with an advanced solid tumor such as melanoma, head and neck, liver or kidney cancer.

V gene TRBV4-1 combines with J gene TRBJ2-5, with unresolved D. The CDR3 covers 15 residues. The germline gives CDR1 MGHRA, CDR2 YSYEKL. Trimming cost V 4 bases and J 5 bases, with 17 bases left between them. The CDR3 DNA sequence: TGCGCCAGCAGCCTAAGCCGGATCTCCGGGGAGACCCAGTACTTC. Its translation is CASSLSRISGETQYF.

This clone was counted between two and nine times. J is TRBJ1-2 and V is TRBV10-2; D is possibly TRBD1 (6 bases). Trimming took off 5 bases at V and 3 bases at J, with 10 bases between the two ends. CDR3 length: 13 residues. Per the germline V gene, CDR1 is WSHSY and CDR2 is SAAADI. CDR3 sequence reads: CASSPGHYYGYTF. As DNA, the CDR3 is TGCGCCAGCAGTCCGGGACACTACTATGGCTACACCTTC.